This T cell receptor (beta chain) was observed in a study of T cells after yellow fever vaccination (dated by TCRdb to 2018 to 2020). Study-wide context: The SMART-Seq v4 Ultra Low Input RNA kit was used to prepare libraries from fractions with low cell numbers. To track T-cell clones before and after primary and booster YFV17D yellow fever vaccination, bulk TCR alpha and beta repertoires were sequenced longitudinally. Blood samples were taken at several timepoints before and after primary and secondary immunization, and bulk PBMC replicates and cell subsets were isolated. Two healthy male donors made up the cohort, one aged 18 to 29 years and the other aged 30 to 40 years.

A few counts support this clonotype. Which antigen it targets is not known. Base qualities are not at hand, and no much larger clone is one base apart. On the study overall, not on this receptor specifically: After the booster, most of the clones that had expanded following primary vaccination were detected again (just under 97% of CD4 and around 88% of CD8), which suggests that memory was broadly maintained. Compared with the primary T-cell response, the secondary T-cell response was faster but weaker, reaching its peak on day 5 rather than on day 15. Computational filtering was required because FACS-sorted repertoires could contain abundant contaminating clonotypes from the bulk population. A small fraction of clonotypes showed up in both the CD4 and CD8 compartments, probably as a result of convergent recombination. Only two donors were included in the study, so the extent to which the findings can be generalized is limited.

The CDR3, from cysteine to phenylalanine, totals 12 residues. The CDR3 DNA has 36 bases and is translated from base 1. The germline ends are 7 bases apart after V is trimmed by 4 bases and J by 4 bases. CDR1 and CDR2, per the germline V gene, are SQVTM and ANQGSEA. According to the study, the label for this sample's treatment or condition signals: live attenuated yellow fever vaccine strain. Two biological replicates of bulk PBMCs were collected at each blood-draw timepoint. A standard Ficoll-Paque protocol was used to isolate PBMCs from peripheral blood. RNA was extracted with TriZol from bulk PBMCs, CD4 and CD8 fractions, and dextramer-positive and dextramer-negative fractions. TCR cDNA was synthesized by 5'RACE template switching, through which a universal primer site and unique molecular identifiers were introduced. cDNA synthesis was primed from both the TCR alpha and TCR beta constant segments. Library amplification involved two PCR steps, and the second step added sample barcodes and sequencing adapters. Libraries were sequenced on Illumina HiSeq 2500 (2x100 bp) or NovaSeq (2x150 bp). On the authors' methods: Reads were demultiplexed and collapsed into UMI consensus sequences with MIGEC, and V(D)J alignment was performed with MiXCR. Vaccine-responding clonotypes were identified with edgeR using replicate PBMC samples, with FDR below 0.01 and a log2 fold change above 5 up to day 15 being required. Each bulk clonotype was labeled CD4 or CD8 based on which sequenced repertoire, CD4 or CD8, contained the clonotype at higher abundance. The public reads were reanalyzed by TCRdb: fastp trimming at Q25, MiXCR alignment, in-frame beta chains only. Merged by CDR3 protein, the rows form single entries marked with the most common genes and DNA. The V and J calls shown here were made by TCRdb, not taken from the authors' results. Counted in this sample were 600,000 to 750,000 distinct CDR3 sequences; 10% to 15% of them appeared once. The ten largest clones take up under 15% of the sample.

The sequence was collected from a man aged 30 to 39 who received the YFV17D yellow fever vaccine. The chain employs TRBV29-1 and TRBJ1-4; no D segment can be confidently identified. Sequences were derived from PBMCs, sampled on the day of the yellow fever booster vaccination. In nucleotide form, the sequence is TGCAGCGTTGTTGGCCTTAATGAAAAACTGTTTTTT. This yields the protein CSVVGLNEKLFF.